Detailed here is one T cell receptor (beta chain). This sample was taken from a study of blood T cell repertoires in COVID-19. Study summary: Acute and convalescent COVID-19 specimens originated in the United States, Italy and Spain.

The repertoire was sequenced with immunoSEQ multiplex PCR; TCRdb's copy has only in-frame clones and lacks some. The sample includes tens of thousands of clones, 75% to 90% of them seen just once. After removal of 4 bases from V and 2 bases from J, the junction contained 9 bases not matched to a gene. The germline CDR1 and CDR2 sequences are SGHKS and YYEKEE (reference sequence). The CDR3 sequence is 17 residues long. The TCR was taken from a man aged 55 to 70 with acute or convalescent COVID-19. This chain uses TRBV5-5 with TRBJ2-6; 7 bases align to TRBD1. Sequences were obtained from peripheral blood. The CDR3: CASSPFITGAGANVLTF. The CDR3 DNA follows: TGTGCCAGCAGCCCTTTTATTACAGGGGCTGGGGCCAACGTCCTGACTTTC.